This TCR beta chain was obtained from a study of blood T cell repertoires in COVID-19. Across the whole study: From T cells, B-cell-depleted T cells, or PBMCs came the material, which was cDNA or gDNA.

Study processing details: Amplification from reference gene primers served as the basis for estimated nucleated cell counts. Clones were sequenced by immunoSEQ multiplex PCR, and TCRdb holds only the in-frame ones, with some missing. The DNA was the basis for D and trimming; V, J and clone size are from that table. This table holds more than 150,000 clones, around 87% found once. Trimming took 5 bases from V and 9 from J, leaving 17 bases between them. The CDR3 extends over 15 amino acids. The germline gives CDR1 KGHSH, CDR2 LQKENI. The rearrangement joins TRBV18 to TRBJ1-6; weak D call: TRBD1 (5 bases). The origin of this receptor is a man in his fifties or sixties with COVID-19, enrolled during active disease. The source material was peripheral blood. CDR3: CASSSSGTMGSPLHF. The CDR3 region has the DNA TGTGCCAGCTCATCATCCGGGACTATGGGTTCACCCCTCCACTTT.